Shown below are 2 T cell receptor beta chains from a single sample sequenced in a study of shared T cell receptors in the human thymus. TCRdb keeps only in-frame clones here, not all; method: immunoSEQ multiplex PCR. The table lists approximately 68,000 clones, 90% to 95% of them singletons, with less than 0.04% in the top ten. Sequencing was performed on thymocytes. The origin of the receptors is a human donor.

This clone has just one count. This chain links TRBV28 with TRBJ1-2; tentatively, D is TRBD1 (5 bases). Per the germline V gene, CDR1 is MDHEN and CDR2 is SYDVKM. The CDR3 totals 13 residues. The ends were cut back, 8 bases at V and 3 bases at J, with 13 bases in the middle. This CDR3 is CASLEQAHYGYTF. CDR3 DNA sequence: TGTGCCAGCCTCGAACAGGCTCACTATGGCTACACCTTC.

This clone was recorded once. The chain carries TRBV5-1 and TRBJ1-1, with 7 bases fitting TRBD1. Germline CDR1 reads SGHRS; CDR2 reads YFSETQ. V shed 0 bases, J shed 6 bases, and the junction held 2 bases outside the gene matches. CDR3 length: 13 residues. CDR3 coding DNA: TGCGCCAGCAGCTTGGGGGACAGACCTGAAGCTTTCTTT. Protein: CASSLGDRPEAFF.